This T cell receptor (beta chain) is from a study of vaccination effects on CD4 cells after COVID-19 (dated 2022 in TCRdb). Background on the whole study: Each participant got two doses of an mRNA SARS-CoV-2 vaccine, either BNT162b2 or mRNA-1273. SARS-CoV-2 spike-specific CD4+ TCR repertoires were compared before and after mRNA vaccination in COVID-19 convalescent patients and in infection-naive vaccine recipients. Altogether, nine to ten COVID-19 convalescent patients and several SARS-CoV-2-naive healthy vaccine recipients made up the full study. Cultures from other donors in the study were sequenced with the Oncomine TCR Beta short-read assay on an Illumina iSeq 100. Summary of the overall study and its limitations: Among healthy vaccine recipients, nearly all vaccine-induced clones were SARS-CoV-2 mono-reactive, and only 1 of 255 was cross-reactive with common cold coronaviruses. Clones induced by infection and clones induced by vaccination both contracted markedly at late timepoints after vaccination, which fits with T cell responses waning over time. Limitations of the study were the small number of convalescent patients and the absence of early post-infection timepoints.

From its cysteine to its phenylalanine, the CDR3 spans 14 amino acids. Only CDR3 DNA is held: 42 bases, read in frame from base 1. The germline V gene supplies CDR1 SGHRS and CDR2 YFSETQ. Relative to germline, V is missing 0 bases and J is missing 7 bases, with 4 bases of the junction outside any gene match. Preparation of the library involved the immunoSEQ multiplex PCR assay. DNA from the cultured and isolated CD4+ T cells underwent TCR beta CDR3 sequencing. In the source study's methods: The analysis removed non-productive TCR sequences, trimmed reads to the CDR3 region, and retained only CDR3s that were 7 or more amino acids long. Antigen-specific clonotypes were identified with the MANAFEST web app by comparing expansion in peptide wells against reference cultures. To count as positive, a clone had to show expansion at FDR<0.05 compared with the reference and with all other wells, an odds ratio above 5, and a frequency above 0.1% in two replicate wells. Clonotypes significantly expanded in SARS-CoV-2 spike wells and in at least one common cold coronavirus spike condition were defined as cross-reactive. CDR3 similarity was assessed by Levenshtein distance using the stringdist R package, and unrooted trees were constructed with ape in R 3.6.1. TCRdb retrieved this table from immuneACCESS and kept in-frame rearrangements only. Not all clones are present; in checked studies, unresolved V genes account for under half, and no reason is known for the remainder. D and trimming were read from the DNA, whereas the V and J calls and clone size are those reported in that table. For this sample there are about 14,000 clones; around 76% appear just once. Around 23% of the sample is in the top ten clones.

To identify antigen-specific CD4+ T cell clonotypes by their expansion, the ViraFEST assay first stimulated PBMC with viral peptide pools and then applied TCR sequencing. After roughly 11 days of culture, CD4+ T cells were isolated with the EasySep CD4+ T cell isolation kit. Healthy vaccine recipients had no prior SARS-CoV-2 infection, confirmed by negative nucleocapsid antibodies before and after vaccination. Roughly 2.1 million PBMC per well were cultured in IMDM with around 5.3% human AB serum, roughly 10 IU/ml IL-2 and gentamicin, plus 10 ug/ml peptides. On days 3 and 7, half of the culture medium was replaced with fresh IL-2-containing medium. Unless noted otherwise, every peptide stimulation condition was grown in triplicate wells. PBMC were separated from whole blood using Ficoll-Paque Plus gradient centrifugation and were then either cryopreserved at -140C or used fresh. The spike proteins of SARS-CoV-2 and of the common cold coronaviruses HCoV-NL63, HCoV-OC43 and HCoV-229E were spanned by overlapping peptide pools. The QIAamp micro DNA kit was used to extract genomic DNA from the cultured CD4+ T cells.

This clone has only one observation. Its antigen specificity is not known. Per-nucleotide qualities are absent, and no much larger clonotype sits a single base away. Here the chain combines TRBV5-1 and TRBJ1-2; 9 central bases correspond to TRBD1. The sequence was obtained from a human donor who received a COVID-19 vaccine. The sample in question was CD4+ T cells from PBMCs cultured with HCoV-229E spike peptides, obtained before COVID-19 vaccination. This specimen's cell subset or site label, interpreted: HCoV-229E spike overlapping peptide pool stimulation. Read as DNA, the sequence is TGCGCCAGCAGCTTGGATGGACAGGGGTTTGGCTACACCTTC. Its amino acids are CASSLDGQGFGYTF.